One sample yielded the 8 T cell receptor beta chains listed below, sequenced in a study of OX40 agonist ivuxolimab in advanced cancers. The protocol was immunoSEQ multiplex PCR, while the TCRdb copy is restricted to in-frame clones and leaves out a portion. Among about 26,000 clones, around 90% were seen once, and the ten largest hold 15% to 20%. The specimen comprised CD4+ or CD8+ T cells sorted from blood, sampled in a trial of the OX40 agonist ivuxolimab. Receptor source: an adult with an advanced solid tumor such as melanoma, head and neck, liver or kidney cancer.

J is TRBJ1-2 and V is TRBV19; the D gene is possibly TRBD1 (5 bases). This CDR3 has 12 residues. Looked up from germline, CDR1 is LNHDA and CDR2 is SQIVND (reference sequence). V lost 6 bases to trimming and J lost 4 bases, with 9 bases between them. The CDR3 DNA reads as TGTGCCAGTAGCCGGGACGGCTATGGCTACACCTTC. It is translated as CASSRDGYGYTF. The full variable domain, completed using reference TRBV19 and TRBJ1-2, is DGGITQSPKYLFRKEGQNVTLSCEQNLNHDAMYWYRQDPGQGLRLIYYSQIVNDFQKGDIAEGYSVSREKKESFPLTVTSAQKNPTAFYLCASSRDGYGYTFGSGTRLTVV.

This clone occurred a few times. The rearrangement joins TRBV7-8 to TRBJ2-2, with 7 bases lining up with TRBD1. The CDR3 is 15 residues long. Trimming took 5 bases from V and 3 from J; bases not matched to a gene: 6. The germline V gene has CDR1 SGHVS and CDR2 FQNEAQ. The CDR3 protein is CASSIGTEHTGELFF. The CDR3 DNA is TGTGCCAGCAGCATAGGGACAGAACACACCGGGGAGCTGTTTTTT.

The chain employs TRBV23-1 and TRBJ1-5, with D hard to call. TRBV23-1 is marked as an open reading frame, function uncertain. Trimming stripped 3 bases from V and 5 bases from J, with 8 bases between. The CDR3 is 13 residues long. The chain's CDR3 is CASSQTQYQPQHF. In DNA, the CDR3 is TGCGCCAGCAGTCAGACACAGTATCAGCCCCAGCATTTT.

The chain combines TRBV30 with TRBJ2-1; 11 positions agree with TRBD2. The CDR3 has 14 residues. With V trimmed by 0 bases and J by 9 bases, 4 bases remained unmatched. In germline, CDR1 is GTSNPN, CDR2 SVGIG (reference sequence). For the CDR3, the DNA is TGTGCCTGGAGTGTTCTAGCGGGAGGACTTGAGCAGTTCTTC. It is translated as CAWSVLAGGLEQFF.

The J gene is TRBJ1-1, the V gene TRBV7-5; the table's D gene call, TRBD1, was not cross checked with the DNA. TRBV7-5 is reported as a pseudogene. The CDR3 runs 17 residues. CDR3 coding DNA: TGTGCCAGAAGCGCGACAGGGAGGATGTGTTGTGACACTGAAGCTTTCTTT. Its translation: CARSATGRMCCDTEAFF.

The chain has TRBV28 and TRBJ2-2, with D unclear. Germline V gene lookup returns CDR1 MDHEN and CDR2 SYDVKM. The V end was cut by 3 bases, the J end by 7 bases, with 3 bases between. This CDR3 has 11 amino acids. CDR3 nucleotides: TGTGCCAGCAGTTTCCTCGGGGAGCTGTTTTTT. Translation gives CASSFLGELFF.

The chain carries TRBV9 and TRBJ2-7; 8 nucleotides line up with TRBD1. In germline, CDR1 is SGDLS, CDR2 YYNGEE. Trimming cost V 4 bases and J 6 bases; bases outside gene matches: 15. This CDR3 is 16 amino acids long. The CDR3 DNA reads as TGTGCCAGCAGCACCGAATGGACAGGGAAGTATAGCGAGCAGTACTTC. Encoded protein: CASSTEWTGKYSEQYF.

V and J are TRBV7-9 and TRBJ1-2; TRBD1 might be the D (5 bases). Per germline, CDR1 SEHNR and CDR2 FQNEAQ (reference sequence). Trimming removed 6 bases from V and 6 bases from J, with 17 bases in between. The CDR3 length is 14 residues. In DNA, the CDR3 is TGTGCCAGCAGTCGAACCGGAGGGGTTAATGGCTACACCTTC. Translated: CASSRTGGVNGYTF.